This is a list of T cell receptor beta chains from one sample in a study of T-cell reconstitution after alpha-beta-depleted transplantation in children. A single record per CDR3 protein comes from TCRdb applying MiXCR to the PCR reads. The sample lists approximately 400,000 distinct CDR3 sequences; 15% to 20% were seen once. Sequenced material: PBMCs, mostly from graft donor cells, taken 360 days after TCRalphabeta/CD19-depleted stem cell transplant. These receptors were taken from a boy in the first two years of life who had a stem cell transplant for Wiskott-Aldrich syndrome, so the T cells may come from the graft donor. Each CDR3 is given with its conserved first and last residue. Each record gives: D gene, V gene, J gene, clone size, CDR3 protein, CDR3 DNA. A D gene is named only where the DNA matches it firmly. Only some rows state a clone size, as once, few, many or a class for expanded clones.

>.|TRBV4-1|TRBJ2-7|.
CASSQDPGHSYEQYF
TGCGCCAGCAGCCAAGATCCAGGGCACTCCTACGAGCAGTACTTC
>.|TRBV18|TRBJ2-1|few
CASSPGRGPRDEQFF
TGTGCCAGCTCACCGGGGCGGGGCCCACGTGATGAGCAGTTCTTC
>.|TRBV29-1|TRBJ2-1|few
CSVGEYNEQFF
TGCAGCGTTGGCGAATACAATGAGCAGTTCTTC
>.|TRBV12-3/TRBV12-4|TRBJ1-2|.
CASSFSVTNYGYTF
TGTGCCAGCAGTTTTTCGGTGACTAACTATGGCTACACCTTC
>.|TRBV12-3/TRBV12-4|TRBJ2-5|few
CASSGPRGISGETQYF
TGTGCCAGCAGTGGTCCGAGAGGGATCTCGGGGGAGACCCAGTACTTC
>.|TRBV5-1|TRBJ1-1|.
CASSVTPNTEAFF
TGCGCCAGCAGCGTGACACCGAACACTGAAGCTTTCTTT
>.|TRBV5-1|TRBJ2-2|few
CASSQTNTGELFF
TGCGCCAGCAGCCAGACGAACACCGGGGAGCTGTTTTTT
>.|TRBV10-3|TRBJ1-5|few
CAISDRLNNQPQHF
TGTGCCATCAGTGACAGGCTCAACAATCAGCCCCAGCATTTT
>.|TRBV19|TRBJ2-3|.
CASRRGVATDTQYF
TGTGCCAGTAGGAGGGGCGTTGCCACAGATACGCAGTATTTT
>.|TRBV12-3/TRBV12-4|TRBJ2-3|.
CASGRRFTDTQYF
TGTGCCAGCGGAAGACGTTTCACAGATACGCAGTATTTT
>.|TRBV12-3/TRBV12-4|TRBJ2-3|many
CASSLGSARDTQYF
TGTGCCAGCAGTCTCGGAAGCGCCCGCGATACGCAGTATTTT
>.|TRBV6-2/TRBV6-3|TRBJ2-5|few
CASNYPAGLGQETQYF
TGTGCCAGCAACTACCCGGCAGGGCTGGGGCAAGAGACCCAGTACTTC
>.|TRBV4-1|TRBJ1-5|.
CASSQDGAERNQPQHF
TGCGCCAGCAGCCAAGATGGGGCAGAGCGCAATCAGCCCCAGCATTTT
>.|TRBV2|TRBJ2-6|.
CASSYRADYSGANVLTF
TGTGCCAGCAGCTACAGGGCGGACTACTCTGGGGCCAACGTCCTGACTTTC
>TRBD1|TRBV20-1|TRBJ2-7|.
CSARDSRGRNEQYF
TGCAGTGCTAGAGATAGCAGGGGGCGGAACGAGCAGTACTTC
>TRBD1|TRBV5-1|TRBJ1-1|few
CASSPITGGRSEAFF
TGCGCCAGCAGCCCGATCACAGGGGGCAGATCTGAAGCTTTCTTT
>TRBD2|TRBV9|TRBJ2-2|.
CASSLSGSDTGELFF
TGTGCCAGCAGCCTTAGCGGGAGCGACACCGGGGAGCTGTTTTTT
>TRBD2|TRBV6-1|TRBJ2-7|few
CASREGLAGNYEQYF
TGTGCCAGCAGGGAGGGACTAGCGGGGAACTACGAGCAGTACTTC
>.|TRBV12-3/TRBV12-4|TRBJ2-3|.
CASSLGPGTQYF
TGTGCCAGCAGTTTGGGCCCGGGTACGCAGTATTTT
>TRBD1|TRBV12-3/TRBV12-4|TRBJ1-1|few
CASSLGSGGTEAFF
TGTGCCAGCAGTTTAGGGTCAGGGGGCACTGAAGCTTTCTTT
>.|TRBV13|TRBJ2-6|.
CASSLVRGPWGANVLTF
TGTGCCAGCAGCTTGGTGAGAGGGCCGTGGGGGGCCAACGTCCTGACTTTC
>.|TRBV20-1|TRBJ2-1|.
CSARTGRRDNEQFF
TGCAGTGCTAGAACGGGTAGGAGGGACAATGAGCAGTTCTTC
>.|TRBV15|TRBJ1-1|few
CATSFGGTEAFF
TGTGCCACCAGCTTTGGGGGTACTGAAGCTTTCTTT
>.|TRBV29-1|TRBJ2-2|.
CSVPRSHTGELFF
TGCAGCGTTCCCCGCAGTCACACCGGGGAGCTGTTTTTT
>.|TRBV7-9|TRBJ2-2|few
CASRPLIRGELFF
TGTGCCAGCAGGCCCCTCATCAGGGGGGAGCTGTTTTTT
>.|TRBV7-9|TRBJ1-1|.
CASSNHRALF
TGTGCCAGCAGCAATCACCGGGCACTATTT
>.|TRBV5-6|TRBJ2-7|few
CASSSVYYEQYF
TGTGCCAGCAGCTCCGTGTACTACGAGCAGTACTTC
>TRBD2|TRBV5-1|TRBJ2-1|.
CASSRRLAGGENEQFF
TGCGCCAGCAGTCGACGATTAGCGGGAGGAGAGAATGAGCAGTTCTTC
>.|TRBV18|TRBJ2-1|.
CASSPGLPYYNEQFF
TGTGCCAGCTCACCAGGGCTACCTTATTACAATGAGCAGTTCTTC
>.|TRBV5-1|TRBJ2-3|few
CASSLVGGAVTDTQYF
TGCGCCAGCAGCTTGGTCGGCGGGGCCGTCACAGATACGCAGTATTTT
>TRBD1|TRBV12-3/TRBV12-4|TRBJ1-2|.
CASSPSAGTGLFYGYTF
TGTGCCAGCAGTCCGTCTGCCGGGACAGGACTTTTTTATGGCTACACCTTC
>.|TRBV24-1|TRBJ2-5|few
CATSDLDGQETQYF
TGTGCCACCAGTGATCTGGATGGGCAAGAGACCCAGTACTTC
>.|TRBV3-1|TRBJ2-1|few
CASSHWGDSYNEQFF
TGTGCCAGCAGCCACTGGGGGGACTCCTACAATGAGCAGTTCTTC
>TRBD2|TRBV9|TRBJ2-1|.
CASSAAGDYNEQFF
TGTGCCAGCAGCGCAGCGGGGGACTACAATGAGCAGTTCTTC
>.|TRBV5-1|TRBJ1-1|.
CASSFLGLQGTEAFF
TGCGCCAGCAGCTTCCTGGGACTTCAAGGCACTGAAGCTTTCTTT
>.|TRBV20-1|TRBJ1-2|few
CSAQLTGSLFNYGYTF
TGCAGTGCTCAACTGACAGGCAGCCTTTTTAACTATGGCTACACCTTC
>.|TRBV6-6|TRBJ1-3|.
CASSQSEDTIYF
TGTGCCAGCAGCCAGAGCGAGGACACCATATATTTT
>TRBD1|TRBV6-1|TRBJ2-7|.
CASSTPTGPYEQYF
TGTGCCAGCAGTACCCCGACAGGGCCCTACGAGCAGTACTTC
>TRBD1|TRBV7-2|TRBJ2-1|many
CASSFRDRGYNEQFF
TGTGCCAGCAGCTTCCGGGACAGGGGTTACAATGAGCAGTTCTTC
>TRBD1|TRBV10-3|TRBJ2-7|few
CAISRDRGYEQYF
TGTGCCATCAGTCGCGACAGGGGCTACGAGCAGTACTTC
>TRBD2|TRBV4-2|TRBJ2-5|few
CASSWASGQETQYF
TGTGCCAGCAGCTGGGCTAGCGGGCAAGAGACCCAGTACTTC
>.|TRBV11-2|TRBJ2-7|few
CASSLGPRGRSEQYF
TGTGCCAGCAGCTTAGGCCCTCGTGGACGGTCTGAGCAGTACTTC
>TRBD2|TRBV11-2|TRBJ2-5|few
CASSATSGGATQYF
TGTGCCAGCAGCGCGACTAGCGGGGGCGCGACCCAGTACTTC
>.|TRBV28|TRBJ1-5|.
CASSLENQPQHF
TGTGCCAGCAGTTTGGAAAATCAGCCCCAGCATTTT
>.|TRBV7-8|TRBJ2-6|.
CASSLWGVNVLTF
TGTGCCAGCAGCTTATGGGGGGTCAACGTCCTGACTTTC
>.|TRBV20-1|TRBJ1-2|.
CSAIDTLYGYTF
TGCAGTGCTATCGACACCCTATATGGCTACACCTTC
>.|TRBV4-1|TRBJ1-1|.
CASSLSAVNTEAFF
TGCGCCAGCAGCCTTAGTGCAGTGAACACTGAAGCTTTCTTT